What follows are 5 T cell receptor beta chains derived from one specimen sequenced in a study of tumor and adjacent non-tumor tissue in lung cancer (dated 2018 in TCRdb). Receptor libraries were prepared by multiplex PCR. TCRdb lists the instrument as Illumina HiSeq 2500. TCRbeta libraries were constructed through three rounds of nested PCR with primers (Table S4) according to protocols adapted from ARM-PCR. Through fastp at Q25 and MiXCR, TCRdb rebuilt clones from the public reads, retaining in-frame beta chains. Each CDR3 protein gets just one entry, which takes the most common genes and DNA from the rows behind it. The sample yields approximately 44,000 distinct CDR3 sequences; more than 50% were counted once. The ten largest clonotypes hold 45% of the sample. RNA was extracted from bulk unsorted tissue and checked for quality with a NanoDrop ND-1000 and an Agilent 2100. The normal lung samples consisted of distant non-tumor tissue collected more than 3 cm from the tumor edge.

The specimen sequenced was distant non-tumor lung tissue. The receptors originated from a man in his fifties with non-small cell lung cancer.

This clonotype was seen more than once but under ten times. This may come from a read error, since a much larger clone is one base off. The V gene is TRBV10-3, the J gene TRBJ2-3; D ambiguous. Germline CDR1 ENHRY, CDR2 SYGVKD. This CDR3 has 12 residues. The CDR3 DNA reads TGTGGCATCAGTGAGCCCCGGGATACGCAGTATTTT. Its protein product is CGISEPRDTQYF.

As regards this clonotype: Because it lacks the conserved phenylalanine or tryptophan at the end, this CDR3 is likely a read error. For the CDR3, the DNA is TGTGCCAGCACGACACCCTACAATGAGCAGTTCATC. This gives the protein CASTTPYNEQFI. The V call is TRBV12-3 or TRBV12-4, the J call TRBJ2-1; D uncertain. This CDR3 is 12 amino acids long. Between the trimmed V and J ends, which lost 7 bases and 2 bases, there was a span of 6 bases.

This clonotype was recorded a few times. Sequence at one end of the junction differs from germline and may be a read error. The genes are TRBV13 and TRBJ2-3; D not resolved. CDR1 and CDR2 from the germline V gene are PRHDT and FYEKMQ (reference sequence). CDR3 size: 13 residues. The CDR3 DNA sequence: TGTGCCAGCAGCCGCCGCCTCACAGATACGCAATATTTC. Amino acid sequence: CASSRRLTDTQYF.

As regards this clonotype: An end of the junction differs from the germline gene, which may be a read error. The rearrangement uses TRBV11-2 and TRBJ2-7; either TRBD1 or TRBD2 may fit D (5 bases each). CDR1 and CDR2 from the germline V gene are SGHAT and FQNNGV. This CDR3 has 15 amino acids. The CDR3 coding sequence is TGTGCCAACAGCTTAACGCCCGCCGGGGACGACGAGCAGTACTTC. Protein product: CANSLTPAGDDEQYF.

A word on this clonotype: A much larger clone lies a single base off, so this may be a read error. V usage is TRBV20-1 and J usage is TRBJ2-3; tentative D call: TRBD2 (6 bases). Germline CDR1 reads DFQATT; CDR2 reads SNEGSKA (reference sequence). The CDR3 totals 14 residues. Trimming pared 6 bases from V and 1 base from J, leaving 14 bases between. DNA of the CDR3: TGCAGTGCCCCATCAACGGGAGGCACAGATACGCAGTATTTT. Its protein product is CSAPSTGGTDTQYF.